The rows below give T cell receptor beta chains drawn from one sample of a study of blood T cell repertoires in COVID-19. Profiling relied on immunoSEQ multiplex PCR, and the TCRdb table lists in-frame clones only, not all of them. The sample comprises roughly 220,000 clones, roughly 84% of which are singletons, and 3% rests with the top ten. Input material: peripheral blood. Receptors originate from a woman in her twenties or thirties who had recovered from COVID-19. CDR3s include the opening cysteine and the closing phenylalanine or tryptophan. D genes are given only for firm matches.

d_call j_call v_call cdr3_aa cdr3_nt
TRBD2 TRBJ2-7 TRBV28 CASSPLLAGAGYYEQYF TGTGCCAGCAGTCCACTACTAGCGGGAGCTGGGTACTACGAGCAGTACTTC
NA TRBJ1-1 TRBV25-1 CASSEKEGREAFF TGTGCCAGCAGTGAAAAGGAGGGGAGGGAAGCTTTCTTT
TRBD1 TRBJ1-6 TRBV5-1 CARTGENSPLHF TGCGCCCGGACAGGGGAGAATTCACCCCTCCACTTT
TRBD1 TRBJ1-4 TRBV12-3/TRBV12-4 CASGTGRNEKLFF TGTGCCAGCGGGACAGGGAGGAATGAAAAACTGTTTTTT
NA TRBJ1-1 TRBV2 CASSENTMNTEAFF TGTGCCAGCAGTGAAAACACCATGAACACTGAAGCTTTCTTT
NA TRBJ2-3 TRBV11-2 CASSSGTRFTDTQYF TGTGCCAGCAGCTCCGGGACTCGGTTCACAGATACGCAGTATTTT
NA TRBJ1-5 TRBV30 CAWSFRADQPQHF TGTGCCTGGAGTTTCAGGGCGGATCAGCCCCAGCATTTT
TRBD1 TRBJ1-5 TRBV18 CASSPETGQNQPQHF TGTGCCAGCTCCCCAGAGACAGGGCAAAATCAGCCCCAGCATTTT
NA TRBJ2-2 TRBV7-3 CASSLVIGELFF TGTGCCAGCAGCCTCGTTATCGGGGAGCTGTTTTTT
NA TRBJ2-5 TRBV12-3/TRBV12-4 CASSLRGETQYF TGTGCCAGCAGTTTACGGGGGGAGACCCAGTACTTC